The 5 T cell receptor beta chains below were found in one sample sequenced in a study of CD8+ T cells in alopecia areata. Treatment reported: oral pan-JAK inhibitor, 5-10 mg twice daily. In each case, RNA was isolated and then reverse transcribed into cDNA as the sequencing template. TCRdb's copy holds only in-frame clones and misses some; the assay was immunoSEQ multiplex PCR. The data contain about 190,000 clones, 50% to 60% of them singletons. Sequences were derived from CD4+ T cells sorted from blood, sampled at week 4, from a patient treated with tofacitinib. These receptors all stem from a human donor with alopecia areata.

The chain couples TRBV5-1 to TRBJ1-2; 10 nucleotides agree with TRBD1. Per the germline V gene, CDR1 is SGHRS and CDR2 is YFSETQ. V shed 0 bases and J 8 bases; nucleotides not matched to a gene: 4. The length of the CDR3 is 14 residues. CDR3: CASSLGGTGDGYTF. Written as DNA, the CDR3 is TGCGCCAGCAGCTTGGGAGGGACAGGGGACGGCTACACCTTC.

CDR3 protein: CASSSRDMNTEAFF. Here the CDR3 DNA reads TGCGCCAGCAGCTCTCGCGATATGAACACTGAAGCTTTCTTT. The V and J genes are TRBV5-1 and TRBJ1-1; D is ambiguous. Trimming stripped 3 bases from V and 0 bases from J, with 9 bases between. Germline CDR1 reads SGHRS; CDR2 reads YFSETQ. CDR3 length equals 14 residues. Together with reference TRBV5-1 and TRBJ1-1, the CDR3 gives the full variable domain: KAGVTQTPRYLIKTRGQQVTLSCSPISGHRSVSWYQQTPGQGLQFLFEYFSETQRNKGNFPGRFSGRQFSNSRSEMNVSTLELGDSALYLCASSSRDMNTEAFFGQGTRLTVV.

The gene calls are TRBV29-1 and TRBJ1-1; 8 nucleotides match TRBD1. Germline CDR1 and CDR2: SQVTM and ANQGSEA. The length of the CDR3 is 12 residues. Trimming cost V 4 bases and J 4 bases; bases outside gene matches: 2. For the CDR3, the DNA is TGCAGCGTTGTCAGGGGGCCCACTGAAGCTTTCTTT. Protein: CSVVRGPTEAFF.

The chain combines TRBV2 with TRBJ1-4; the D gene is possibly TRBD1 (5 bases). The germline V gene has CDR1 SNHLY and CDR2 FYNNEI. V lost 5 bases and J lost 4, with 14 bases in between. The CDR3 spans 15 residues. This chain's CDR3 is CASSSRQSNNEKLFF. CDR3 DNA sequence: TGTGCCAGCAGTAGCCGACAGAGCAATAATGAAAAACTGTTTTTT. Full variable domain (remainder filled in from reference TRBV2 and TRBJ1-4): EPEVTQTPSHQVTQMGQEVILRCVPISNHLYFYWYRQILGQKVEFLVSFYNNEISEKSEIFDDQFSVERPDGSNFTLKIRSTKLEDSAMYFCASSSRQSNNEKLFFGSGTQLSVL.

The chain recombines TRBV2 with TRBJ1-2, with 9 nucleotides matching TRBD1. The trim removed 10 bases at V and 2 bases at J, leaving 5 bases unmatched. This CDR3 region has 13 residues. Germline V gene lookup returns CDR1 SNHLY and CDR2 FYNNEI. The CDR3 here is CANRGTGNYGYTF. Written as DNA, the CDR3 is TGTGCCAACCGCGGGACAGGGAACTATGGCTACACCTTC. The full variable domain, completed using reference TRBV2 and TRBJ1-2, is EPEVTQTPSHQVTQMGQEVILRCVPISNHLYFYWYRQILGQKVEFLVSFYNNEISEKSEIFDDQFSVERPDGSNFTLKIRSTKLEDSAMYFCANRGTGNYGYTFGSGTRLTVV.